Shown below are 19 T cell receptor beta chains from a single sample sequenced in a study of T cell responses to AZD1222 COVID-19 vaccine. Data came from immunoSEQ multiplex PCR; TCRdb stores just in-frame clones and leaves some out. The data hold around 86,000 clones, with around 89% observed a single time. The sequencing here drew on peripheral blood, taken on day 0 of AZD1222 vaccination. The origin of the receptors is an adult in good health.

This clone is a singleton in its sample. The chain employs TRBV2 and TRBJ1-1, with D possibly being TRBD1 (5 bases). Looked up from germline, CDR1 is SNHLY and CDR2 is FYNNEI. V dropped 8 bases and J dropped 5 bases, with 15 bases sitting between them. The CDR3 is made up of 13 amino acids. The chain's CDR3 is CASASGWGTEAFF. The CDR3 DNA sequence: TGTGCCAGCGCCAGCGGTTGGGGGACTGAAGCTTTCTTT.

The chain uses TRBV9 and TRBJ2-1, with 7 bases identical to TRBD1. The junction had 7 bases not matched to a gene; V was cut back by 3 bases and J by 7 bases. The length of the CDR3 is 14 residues. Germline lookup yields CDR1 SGDLS and CDR2 YYNGEE. CDR3 sequence (DNA): TGTGCCAGCAGCGATTGGGACAGCCGTAATGAGCAGTTCTTC. Protein sequence: CASSDWDSRNEQFF.

The chain's CDR3 is CATNRDINSPLHF. CDR3 DNA sequence: TGTGCCACCAACCGGGACATTAATTCACCCCTCCACTTT. V is TRBV10-3 and J is TRBJ1-6; tentative D call: TRBD1 (6 bases). Germline V gene data show CDR1 as ENHRY and CDR2 as SYGVKD. The CDR3 extends over 13 amino acids. V was clipped by 10 bases and J by 6 bases, with 13 bases between them.

The CDR3 sequence: CASSPGIGQETQYF. As DNA, the CDR3 is TGTGCCAGCAGTCCCGGGATCGGGCAAGAGACCCAGTACTTC. The chain employs TRBV7-9 and TRBJ2-5; D is perhaps TRBD2 (5 bases). Trimming shortened V by 6 bases and J by 2 bases, and 13 bases separated the two germline ends. Germline V gene data show CDR1 as SEHNR and CDR2 as FQNEAQ (reference sequence). There are 14 residues in the CDR3.

The genes are TRBV9 and TRBJ2-3; the match to TRBD2 covers 8 bases. From germline, CDR1 is SGDLS and CDR2 YYNGEE. With 4 bases clipped from V and 2 bases from J, the junction kept 6 bases outside the gene matches. The length of the CDR3 is 15 residues. The CDR3 sequence: CASSSGGTITDTQYF. Written as DNA, the CDR3 is TGTGCCAGCAGCTCGGGAGGGACTATCACAGATACGCAGTATTTT.

This CDR3 reads CASSPSQGQETQYF. Here the CDR3 DNA reads TGTGCCAGCAGCCCATCACAGGGGCAAGAGACCCAGTACTTC. This sequence joins TRBV9 and TRBJ2-5; 7 nucleotides line up with TRBD1. V lost 4 bases to trimming and J lost 2 bases; unmatched junction nucleotides: 5. The length of the CDR3 is 14 residues. Germline V CDR1 and CDR2: SGDLS, YYNGEE.

The chain couples TRBV5-1 to TRBJ2-2; possibly TRBD1 for D (7 bases). The CDR3 has 16 amino acids. Looked up from germline, CDR1 is SGHRS and CDR2 is YFSETQ. The V end was cut by 4 bases, the J end by 4 bases, with 17 bases between. The CDR3 is CASSPRTGGITGELFF. CDR3 in DNA: TGCGCCAGCAGCCCCCGGACAGGAGGGATCACCGGGGAGCTGTTTTTT.

The gene calls are TRBV27 and TRBJ2-2; 8 bases line up with TRBD1. V lost 11 bases to trimming and J lost 6 bases; unmatched junction nucleotides: 5. CDR3 length: 12 residues. Germline CDR1 MNHEY, CDR2 SMNVEV (reference sequence). CDR3 region: CAARTGPGELFF. The CDR3 DNA follows: TGTGCCGCACGGACAGGGCCCGGGGAGCTGTTTTTT.

The genes are TRBV7-2 and TRBJ2-7; TRBD2 might be the D (6 bases). V lost 1 base and J lost 4, with 20 bases in between. Germline CDR1 is SGHTA and CDR2 is FQGNSA. This CDR3 is 17 amino acids long. The CDR3 loop reads CASSLDGGAAGPYEQYF. The CDR3 region has the DNA TGTGCCAGCAGCTTAGATGGAGGTGCCGCGGGACCTTACGAGCAGTACTTC.

This rearrangement joins TRBV18 to TRBJ1-3, with 10 positions matching TRBD1. J lost 2 bases, V lost 1 base, and 2 bases had no gene match. CDR1 and CDR2 from the germline V gene are KGHSH and LQKENI. This CDR3 is 16 amino acids long. The CDR3 sequence is CASSPQDRGPGNTIYF. CDR3 nucleotide sequence: TGTGCCAGCTCACCACAAGACAGGGGGCCTGGAAACACCATATATTTT.

The chain combines TRBV29-1 with TRBJ1-1; D gene uncertain. The CDR3 loop spans 13 amino acids. Germline assignment: CDR1 SQVTM and CDR2 ANQGSEA. Trimming left V 3 bases short and J 0 bases short, with 8 bases between. DNA for the CDR3: TGCAGCGTTGATCGGCAAATGAACACTGAAGCTTTCTTT. This translates into CSVDRQMNTEAFF.

The CDR3 loop reads CASSPRDVGEKLFF. The DNA for the CDR3 is TGTGCCAGCTCACCGCGGGACGTGGGGGAAAAACTGTTTTTT. This rearrangement joins TRBV18 to TRBJ1-4, with a possible D match to TRBD1 (5 bases). The germline V gene encodes CDR1 KGHSH and CDR2 LQKENI. CDR3 length equals 14 residues. Trimming took off 3 bases at V and 8 bases at J, with 13 bases between the two ends.

This clone has just a few counts. V is TRBV6-2 or TRBV6-3 and J is TRBJ2-5; 9 bases align to TRBD2. The CDR3 length is 16 residues. V shed 2 bases and J 4 bases; nucleotides not matched to a gene: 8. Germline V lookup: CDR1 MNHEY, CDR2 SVGEGT. The CDR3 bases are TGTGCCAGCAGTTACCCCAGCGGGGGGTCGGGAGAGACCCAGTACTTC. This codes for CASSYPSGGSGETQYF.

This clone was observed a handful of times. The V gene is TRBV5-4, the J gene TRBJ1-2; the D gene is possibly TRBD1 (5 bases). V dropped 2 bases and J dropped 6 bases, with 11 bases sitting between them. The CDR3 covers 13 residues. The germline V gene encodes CDR1 SGHNT and CDR2 YYREEE (reference sequence). CDR3 loop: CASSFQGLDGYTF. For the CDR3, the DNA is TGTGCCAGCAGCTTTCAGGGACTGGATGGCTACACCTTC.

This chain joins TRBV10-3 and TRBJ2-3; possible D gene TRBD2, 5 bases. Germline CDR1 reads ENHRY; CDR2 reads SYGVKD. Trimming left V 7 bases short and J 7 bases short, with 18 bases between. This CDR3 has 14 amino acids. The CDR3 nucleotides are TGTGCCATCATGACGACGGACTCACAAAATACGCAGTATTTT. This sequence encodes CAIMTTDSQNTQYF.

The V and J genes are TRBV9 and TRBJ1-1; possibly TRBD1 for D (6 bases). The V and J ends lost 1 base and 6 bases respectively, with 16 bases between them. This CDR3 has 15 residues. Germline-derived CDR1 and CDR2 are SGDLS and YYNGEE. CDR3 loop: CASSVRGVENSEAFF. DNA for the CDR3: TGTGCCAGCAGCGTAAGGGGGGTCGAAAACTCTGAAGCTTTCTTT.

The chain employs TRBV6-5 and TRBJ2-3; TRBD1 or TRBD2 may be the D gene (5 bases each). This CDR3 region has 14 residues. Germline V lookup: CDR1 MNHEY, CDR2 SVGAGI. V was trimmed by 10 bases and J by 0 bases, leaving 14 bases between them. This CDR3 reads CATTKGRSTDTQYF. Here the CDR3 DNA reads TGTGCCACTACGAAGGGGAGAAGCACAGATACGCAGTATTTT.

The chain recombines TRBV3-1 (or the pseudogene TRBV3-2) with TRBJ2-7; D is perhaps TRBD2 (5 bases). Germline CDR1 is LGHDT and CDR2 is YNNKEL (reference sequence). The CDR3 spans 14 residues. Trimming took 3 bases from V and 2 from J, leaving 11 bases between them. In DNA, the CDR3 is TGTGCCAGCAGCCAGAACGGGGTAACCTACGAGCAGTACTTC. It is translated as CASSQNGVTYEQYF.

This sequence joins TRBV24-1 and TRBJ1-2; D perhaps matches TRBD1 (6 bases). Germline V gene sequence: CDR1 KGHDR, CDR2 SFDVKD. V was clipped by 4 bases and J by 6 bases, with 17 bases between them. The CDR3 is 15 amino acids. CDR3 region: CATSDRGSRDDGYTF. CDR3 bases: TGTGCCACCAGTGACAGGGGCAGCAGGGACGATGGCTACACCTTC.